The 19 T cell receptor beta chains given below trace back to one sample, sequenced in a study of Graves' ophthalmopathy and Graves' hyperthyroidism. Amplification targeted the TCR beta CDR3 regions, with RNA transcripts as the source material. Amplification began with first-round RT-PCR using HTBI primers, then second-round multiplex PCR was performed. TCRdb reprocessed the multiplex PCR reads via MiXCR and lists one record per CDR3 protein. In the table there are some 390,000 distinct CDR3 sequences, 15% to 20% of which are singletons. Sequences were obtained from peripheral blood. Every receptor here comes from a woman aged 18-29 years with Graves' ophthalmopathy.

This clonotype was seen repeatedly, ten times or more. This chain joins TRBV6-1 and TRBJ1-1; a weak D match, TRBD1 (5 bases). CDR1 and CDR2 (germline): MNHNS, SASEGT. Between the trimmed V and J ends, which lost 1 base and 10 bases, there was a span of 13 bases. CDR3 length: 13 amino acids. CDR3 in DNA: TGTGCCAGCAGTGAAGGCACGGGGCTGGTAGCTTTCTTT. The encoded protein is CASSEGTGLVAFF.

V is TRBV12-3 or TRBV12-4 and J is TRBJ1-6, with a tentative D call TRBD1 (6 bases). This CDR3 contains 13 residues. V was shortened by 6 bases and J by 10 bases, with 13 bases between the two germline ends. CDR3 coding DNA: TGTGCCAGCAGCGCCACAGGGAACTCACCCCTCCACTTT. Protein: CASSATGNSPLHF.

This clonotype appeared many times. This chain links TRBV11-2 with TRBJ2-2; TRBD2 agrees at 11 bases. CDR3 length: 17 amino acids. With 2 bases clipped from V and 1 base from J, the junction kept 3 bases outside the gene matches. Germline loops: CDR1 SGHAT, CDR2 FQNNGV. The CDR3: CASSLTSGGRNTGELFF. CDR3 nucleotide sequence: TGTGCCAGCAGCTTAACTAGCGGGGGCCGGAACACCGGGGAGCTGTTTTTT.

The chain has TRBV6-1 and TRBJ1-2; TRBD1 aligns across 10 bases. From germline, CDR1 is MNHNS and CDR2 SASEGT. V was clipped by 2 bases and J by 1 base; unmatched bases: 7. CDR3 length equals 17 residues. CDR3 in DNA: TGTGCCAGCAGTGAAATCGGGACAGGGGCCGTTAACTATGGCTACACCTTC. This codes for CASSEIGTGAVNYGYTF.

In this sample, this clonotype turned up once. The J gene is TRBJ1-5, the V gene TRBV6-2 or TRBV6-3; D gene uncertain. CDR3 length: 17 amino acids. Germline loops: CDR1 MNHEY, CDR2 SVGEGT. The V gene lost 0 bases and the J gene lost 7 bases, with 19 bases spanning the gap. Here the CDR3 DNA reads TGTGCCAGCAGTTACTCGATGGGCAGGTCAAGAGGACAGCCCCAGCATTTT. This encodes CASSYSMGRSRGQPQHF.

This clonotype was recorded at least ten times. The chain employs TRBV11-2 and TRBJ2-7; no firm D call. Trimming shortened V by 2 bases and J by 0 bases, and 11 bases separated the two germline ends. The CDR3 runs to 15 residues. Germline CDR1 SGHAT, CDR2 FQNNGV. The CDR3, as DNA: TGTGCCAGCAGCTTAAGTGGGGTCAGCTCCTACGAGCAGTACTTC. Translated, it gives CASSLSGVSSYEQYF. Full variable domain (rest looked up from reference TRBV11-2 and TRBJ2-7): EAGVAQSPRYKIIEKRQSVAFWCNPISGHATLYWYQQILGQGPKLLIQFQNNGVVDDSQLPKDRFSAERLKGVDSTLKIQPAKLEDSAVYLCASSLSGVSSYEQYFGPGTRLTVT.

This clonotype occurred many times. The rearrangement links TRBV7-3 to TRBJ2-2, with D possibly called TRBD1 or TRBD2 (5 bases each). The CDR3 has 15 residues. Trimming removed 1 base from V and 4 bases from J, with 10 bases in between. The V gene's germline CDR1 is SGHTA and CDR2 FQGTGA. The CDR3 DNA is TGTGCCAGCAGCTTAAGAGGGGATGGCACCGGGGAGCTGTTTTTT. It yields the protein CASSLRGDGTGELFF.

This clonotype was observed many times. Mismatch with germline at one junction end may stem from a read error. This rearrangement joins TRBV5-1 to TRBJ2-5; TRBD1 matches at 9 bases. CDR1 is SGHRS and CDR2 is YFSETQ in the germline V gene. The CDR3 is 14 residues long. The CDR3 DNA reads as TGTGCCAGCAGTCTTGGGACAGGGAGGGAGACCCAGTACTTC. As protein: CASSLGTGRETQYF. The entire variable domain, with the rest obtained from reference TRBV5-1 and TRBJ2-5, is as follows: KAGVTQTPRYLIKTRGQQVTLSCSPISGHRSVSWYQQTPGQGLQFLFEYFSETQRNKGNFPGRFSGRQFSNSRSEMNVSTLELGDSALYLCASSLGTGRETQYFGPGTRLLVL.

The V and J genes are TRBV20-1 and TRBJ2-7; 11 positions match TRBD2. Germline V gene lookup returns CDR1 DFQATT and CDR2 SNEGSKA (reference sequence). CDR3 length: 16 residues. The V gene end was trimmed by 2 bases and the J gene end by 0 bases; junction bases not matched to a gene: 6. The CDR3 region is CSARLAGGPNSYEQYF. As DNA, the CDR3 is TGCAGTGCTAGACTAGCGGGAGGCCCAAACTCCTACGAGCAGTACTTC.

This clonotype was found many times. This chain uses TRBV12-3 or TRBV12-4 with TRBJ1-2; D remains ambiguous. The CDR3 extends over 14 amino acids. Trimming removed 1 base at V and 5 bases at J, with 11 bases between. CDR3 nucleotide sequence: TGTGCCAGCAGTTTAGGGGCGGAGGTTTATGGCTACACCTTC. This translates into CASSLGAEVYGYTF.

This clonotype was observed many times. The chain combines TRBV30 with TRBJ2-2; the D gene is possibly TRBD2 (6 bases). Germline lookup yields CDR1 GTSNPN and CDR2 SVGIG (reference sequence). V lost 0 bases and J 7 bases, leaving 9 bases between the germline ends. CDR3 length: 13 residues. CDR3: CAWSVVGGGELFF. The CDR3 nucleotides are TGTGCCTGGAGTGTGGTGGGGGGCGGGGAGCTGTTTTTT.

This clonotype was seen ten or more times. CDR3 nucleotides: TGTGCCAGCAGCTTCTCTAGTAACGAGCAGTACTTC. Translation gives CASSFSSNEQYF. The chain carries TRBV11-2 and TRBJ2-7, with D uncertain. The V end lost 3 bases, the J end lost 5 bases, and 8 bases lay between the germline ends. Germline-derived CDR1 and CDR2 are SGHAT and FQNNGV. The CDR3 sequence is 12 residues long.

This clonotype was detected many times. J is TRBJ2-2 and V is TRBV6-2 or TRBV6-3, with D tentatively TRBD2 (5 bases). V was clipped by 7 bases and J by 0 bases, with 18 bases between them. The CDR3 length is 17 residues. The germline V gene encodes CDR1 MNHEY and CDR2 SVGEGT. CDR3 in amino acids: CASTSIRGLANTGELFF. CDR3 DNA: TGTGCCAGCACCTCCATCCGGGGTCTCGCGAACACCGGGGAGCTGTTTTTT.

This clonotype occurred many times. This chain connects TRBV27 to TRBJ2-2; TRBD2 matches 9 bases. The CDR3 spans 17 residues. Per germline, CDR1 MNHEY and CDR2 SMNVEV (reference sequence). J was trimmed by 5 bases and V by 6 bases; bases with no gene match: 13. The CDR3 is CASSPELAGSGTGELFF. In nucleotides, the CDR3 is TGTGCCAGCAGCCCTGAGCTAGCGGGAAGTGGGACCGGGGAGCTGTTTTTT.

This rearrangement joins TRBV7-2 to TRBJ2-5; TRBD1 matches at 8 bases. The CDR3 loop spans 13 amino acids. The germline V gene has CDR1 SGHTA and CDR2 FQGNSA. The V and J ends lost 5 bases and 7 bases, in that order; junction bases with no gene match: 6. The CDR3 DNA reads TGTGCCAGCAGCCCAACCGGGACAGGGACCCAGTACTTC. This encodes CASSPTGTGTQYF.

At least ten counts were recorded for this clonotype. This chain links TRBV4-1 with TRBJ1-1; 7 nucleotides agree with TRBD1. With V trimmed by 1 base and J by 1 base, 18 bases remained unmatched. The CDR3 is made up of 20 amino acids. Germline lookup yields CDR1 MGHRA and CDR2 YSYEKL. CDR3: CASSQVISLDRVKGNTEAFF. CDR3 nucleotides: TGCGCCAGCAGCCAAGTTATCTCCCTAGACAGGGTAAAGGGGAACACTGAAGCTTTCTTT.

This clonotype was counted many times. The rearrangement uses TRBV7-8 and TRBJ2-7; 7 bases map to TRBD2. This CDR3 is built from 15 residues. Losses at the gene ends were 2 bases for V and 0 bases for J; bases not matched to a gene: 4. Germline V lookup: CDR1 SGHVS, CDR2 FQNEAQ. The CDR3 spells CASSLRPGGSYEQYF. CDR3 sequence (DNA): TGTGCCAGCAGCTTAAGACCGGGGGGCTCCTACGAGCAGTACTTC.

This clonotype was seen at least ten times. The rearrangement joins TRBV14 to TRBJ2-4, with unresolved D. The germline V and J ends were trimmed by 0 bases and 1 base, with 4 bases remaining between them. Germline CDR1 and CDR2: SGHDN and FVKESK. The CDR3 spans 14 residues. Here the CDR3 DNA reads TGTGCCAGCAGCCAAGACAGGGCCAAAAACATTCAGTACTTC. Encoded protein: CASSQDRAKNIQYF.

This clonotype was picked up many times. The DNA for the CDR3 is TGTGCCAGCTGCCTTGCGCCGACGGCCAAAAACATTCAGTACTTC. It codes for CASCLAPTAKNIQYF. The chain has TRBV12-3 or TRBV12-4 and TRBJ2-4; D is ambiguous. Trimming removed 8 bases at V and 1 base at J, with 15 bases between. The CDR3 contains 15 residues.